A single T cell receptor beta chain is shown here with its context. This sample stems from a study of blood T cell repertoires in COVID-19. As for the study in general: Samples came from the United States, Italy and Spain, spanning acute and convalescent COVID-19.

CDR1 LNHDA and CDR2 SQIVND come from the germline V gene (reference sequence). The CDR3 spans 16 residues. Trimming took 3 bases from V and 5 from J, leaving 17 bases between them. Individuals aged roughly 18 to 95 years were recruited from approximately 24 US areas. Authors' methods: Amplification of reference gene primers provided the estimated nucleated cell counts. Sequencing used immunoSEQ multiplex PCR; TCRdb keeps in-frame clones, though not all of them. The DNA was the basis for D and trimming; V, J and clone size are from that table. Of around 250,000 clones listed, about nine tenths are singletons.

This clonotype originated in a human donor in a cohort exposed to, infected with or recovered from COVID-19 (not recorded which). The donor label of this sample is uncertain. This chain joins TRBV19 and TRBJ1-5; D may be TRBD1 (5 bases). The sample was PBMCs or T cells enriched from blood (not recorded which). CDR3 in amino acids: CASSMALGRADQPQHF. In DNA form, the CDR3 reads TGTGCCAGTAGTATGGCCTTGGGCAGGGCCGATCAGCCCCAGCATTTT.